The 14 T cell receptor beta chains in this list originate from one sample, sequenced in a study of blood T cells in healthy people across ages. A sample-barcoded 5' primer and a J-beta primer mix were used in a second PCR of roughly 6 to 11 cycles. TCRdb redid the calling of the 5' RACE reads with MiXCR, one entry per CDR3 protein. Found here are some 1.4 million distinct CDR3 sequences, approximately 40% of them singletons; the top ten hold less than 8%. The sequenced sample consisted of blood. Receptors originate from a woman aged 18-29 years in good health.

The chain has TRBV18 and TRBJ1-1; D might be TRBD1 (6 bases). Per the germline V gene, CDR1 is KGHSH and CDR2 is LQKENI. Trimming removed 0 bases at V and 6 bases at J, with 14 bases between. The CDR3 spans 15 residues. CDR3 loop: CASSPPMTGGPEAFF. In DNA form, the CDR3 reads TGTGCCAGCTCACCACCGATGACAGGCGGACCTGAAGCTTTCTTT.

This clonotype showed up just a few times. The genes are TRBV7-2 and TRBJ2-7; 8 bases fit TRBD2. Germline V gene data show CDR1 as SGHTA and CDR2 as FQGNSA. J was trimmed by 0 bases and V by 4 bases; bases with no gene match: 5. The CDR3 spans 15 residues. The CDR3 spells CASSSSGYSSYEQYF. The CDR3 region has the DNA TGTGCCAGCAGCTCTAGCGGGTACTCCTCCTACGAGCAGTACTTC.

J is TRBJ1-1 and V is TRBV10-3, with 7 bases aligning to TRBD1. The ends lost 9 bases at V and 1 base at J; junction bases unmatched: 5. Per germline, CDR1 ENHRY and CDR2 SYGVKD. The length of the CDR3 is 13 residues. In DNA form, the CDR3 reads TGTGCCATTCGACAGGGACCGAACACTGAAGCTTTCTTT. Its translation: CAIRQGPNTEAFF.

This chain's CDR3 is CASSLLGRFLSYEQYF. The CDR3 region has the DNA TGTGCCAGCAGTTTACTTGGACGGTTCCTCTCCTACGAGCAGTACTTC. The chain combines TRBV28 with TRBJ2-7; no clear D. CDR3 size: 16 residues. The V gene's germline CDR1 is MDHEN and CDR2 SYDVKM. The germline V and J ends were trimmed by 2 bases and 0 bases, with 14 bases remaining between them. Full variable domain (remainder filled in from reference TRBV28 and TRBJ2-7): DVKVTQSSRYLVKRTGEKVFLECVQDMDHENMFWYRQDPGLGLRLIYFSYDVKMKEKGDIPEGYSVSREKKERFSLILESASTNQTSMYLCASSLLGRFLSYEQYFGPGTRLTVT.

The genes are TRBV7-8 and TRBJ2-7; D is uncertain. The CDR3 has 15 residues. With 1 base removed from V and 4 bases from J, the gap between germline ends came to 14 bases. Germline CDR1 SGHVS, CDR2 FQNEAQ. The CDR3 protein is CASSLEGRSTYEQYF. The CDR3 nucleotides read TGTGCCAGCAGCTTAGAGGGCAGGTCTACATACGAGCAGTACTTC.

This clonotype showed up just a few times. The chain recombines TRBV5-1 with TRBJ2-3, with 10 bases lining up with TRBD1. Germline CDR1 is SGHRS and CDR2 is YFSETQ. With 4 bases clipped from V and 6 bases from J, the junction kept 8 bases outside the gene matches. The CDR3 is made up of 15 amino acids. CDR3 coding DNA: TGCGCCAGCAGCCCCTGGACAGGGGGTGAGGATACGCAGTATTTT. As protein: CASSPWTGGEDTQYF.

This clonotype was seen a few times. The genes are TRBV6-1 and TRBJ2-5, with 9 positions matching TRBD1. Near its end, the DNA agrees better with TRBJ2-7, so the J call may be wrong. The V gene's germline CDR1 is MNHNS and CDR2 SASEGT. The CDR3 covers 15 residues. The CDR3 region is CASRLTGQGGYEQYF. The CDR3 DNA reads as TGTGCCAGCAGACTGACGGGACAGGGAGGCTACGAGCAGTACTTC.

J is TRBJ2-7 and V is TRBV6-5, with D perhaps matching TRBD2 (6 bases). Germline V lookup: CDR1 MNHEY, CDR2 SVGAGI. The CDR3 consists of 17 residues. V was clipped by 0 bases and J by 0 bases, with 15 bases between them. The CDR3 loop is CASSYSTPFGSSYEQYF. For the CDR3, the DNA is TGTGCCAGCAGTTACTCGACCCCCTTCGGGAGCTCCTACGAGCAGTACTTC.

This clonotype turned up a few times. CDR3 coding DNA: TGTGCCAGCAGTGAAGCGCGAACTAAAGAGACCCAGTACTTC. It translates to CASSEARTKETQYF. V gene TRBV2 combines with J gene TRBJ2-5; D gene unclear. Trimming stripped 0 bases from V and 3 bases from J, with 8 bases between. Germline CDR1 and CDR2: SNHLY and FYNNEI. The CDR3 length is 14 residues.

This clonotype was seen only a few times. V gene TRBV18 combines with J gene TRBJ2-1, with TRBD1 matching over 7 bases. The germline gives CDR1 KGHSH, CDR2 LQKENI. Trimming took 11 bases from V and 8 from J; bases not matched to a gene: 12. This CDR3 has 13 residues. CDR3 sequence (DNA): TGTGCCGCCTCGACAGGGAAGTCGGATGAGCAGTTCTTC. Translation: CAASTGKSDEQFF. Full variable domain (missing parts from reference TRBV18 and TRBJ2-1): NAGVMQNPRHLVRRRGQEARLRCSPMKGHSHVYWYRQLPEEGLKFMVYLQKENIIDESGMPKERFSAEFPKEGPSILRIQQVVRGDSAAYFCAASTGKSDEQFFGPGTRLTVL.

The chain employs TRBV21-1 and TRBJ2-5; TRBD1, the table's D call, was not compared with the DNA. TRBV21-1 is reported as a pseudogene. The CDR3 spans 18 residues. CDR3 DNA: TGTGCCAGCAGCAAATACGAGTACCGGGACAGAAGACAAGAGACCCAGTACTTC. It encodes CASSKYEYRDRRQETQYF.

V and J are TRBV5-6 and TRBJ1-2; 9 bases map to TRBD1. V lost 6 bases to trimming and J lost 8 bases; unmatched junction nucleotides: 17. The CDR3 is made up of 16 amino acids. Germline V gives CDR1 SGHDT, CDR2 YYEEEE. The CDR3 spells CASKFWDRDDSGGYTF. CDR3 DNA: TGTGCCAGCAAATTTTGGGACAGGGACGATTCGGGCGGCTACACCTTC.

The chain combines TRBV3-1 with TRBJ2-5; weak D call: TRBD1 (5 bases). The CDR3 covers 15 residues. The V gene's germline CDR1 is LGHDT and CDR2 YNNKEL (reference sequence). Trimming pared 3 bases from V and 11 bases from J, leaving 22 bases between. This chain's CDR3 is CASSQWGRTNEEQYF. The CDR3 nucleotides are TGTGCCAGCAGCCAGTGGGGCCGGACGAACGAGGAGCAGTACTTC.

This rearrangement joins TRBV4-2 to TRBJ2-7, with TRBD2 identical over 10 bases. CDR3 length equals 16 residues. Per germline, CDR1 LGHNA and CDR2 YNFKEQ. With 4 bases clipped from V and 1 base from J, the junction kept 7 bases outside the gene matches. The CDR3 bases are TGTGCCAGCAGCCCTAGGACTAGCGGTGCATCCTACGAGCAGTACTTC. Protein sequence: CASSPRTSGASYEQYF.